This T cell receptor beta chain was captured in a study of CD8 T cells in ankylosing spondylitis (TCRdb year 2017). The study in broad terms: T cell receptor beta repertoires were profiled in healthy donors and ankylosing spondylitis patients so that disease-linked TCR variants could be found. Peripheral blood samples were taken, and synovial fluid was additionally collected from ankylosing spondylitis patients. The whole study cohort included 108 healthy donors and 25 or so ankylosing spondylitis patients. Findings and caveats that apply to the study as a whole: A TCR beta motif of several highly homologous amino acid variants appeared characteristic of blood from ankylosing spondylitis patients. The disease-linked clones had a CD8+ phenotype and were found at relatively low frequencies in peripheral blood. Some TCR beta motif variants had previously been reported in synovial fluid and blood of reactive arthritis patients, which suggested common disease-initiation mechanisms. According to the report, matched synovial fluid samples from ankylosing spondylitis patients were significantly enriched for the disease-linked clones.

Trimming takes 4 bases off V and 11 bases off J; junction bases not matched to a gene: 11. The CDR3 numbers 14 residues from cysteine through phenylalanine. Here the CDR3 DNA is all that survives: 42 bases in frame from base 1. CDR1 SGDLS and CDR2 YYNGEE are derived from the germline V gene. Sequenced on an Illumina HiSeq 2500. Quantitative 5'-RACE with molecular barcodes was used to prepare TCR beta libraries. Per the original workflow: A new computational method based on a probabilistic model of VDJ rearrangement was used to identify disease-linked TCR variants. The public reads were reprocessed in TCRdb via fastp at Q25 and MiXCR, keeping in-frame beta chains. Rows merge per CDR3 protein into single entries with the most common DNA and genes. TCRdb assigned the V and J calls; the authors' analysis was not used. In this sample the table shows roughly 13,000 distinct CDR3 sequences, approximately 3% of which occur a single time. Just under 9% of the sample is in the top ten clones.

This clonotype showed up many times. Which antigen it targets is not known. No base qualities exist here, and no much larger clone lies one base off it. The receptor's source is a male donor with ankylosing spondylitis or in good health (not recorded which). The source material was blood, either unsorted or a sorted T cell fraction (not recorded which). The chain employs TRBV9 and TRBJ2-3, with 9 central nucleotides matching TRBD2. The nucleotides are TGTGCCAGCAGCAGTGCGGGGGGGTCACGGGGGCAGTATTTT. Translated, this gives CASSSAGGSRGQYF.